This is a list of T cell receptor beta chains from one sample in a study of vaccination effects on CD4 cells after COVID-19. Repertoires were generated with immunoSEQ multiplex PCR, while TCRdb's copy carries only in-frame clones and drops some. Of over 80,000 clones in the sample, around 77% are singletons; the top ten hold about 1.2%. Their antigen targets remain unknown. Sequencing used CD4+ T cells from PBMCs cultured with HCoV-OC43 spike peptides, obtained after COVID-19 vaccination. These receptors were obtained from a human donor who received a COVID-19 vaccine. Each CDR3 is given with its conserved first and last residue. The D gene is left open where the match is weak. Clone size is stated in some rows and not others, as once, few, many or a class when expanded.

j_gene: TRBJ1-1
abundance: -
v_gene: TRBV12-3/TRBV12-4
d_gene: -
CDR3aa: CASRPAGGTEAFF
CDR3nt: TGTGCCAGCAGACCGGCCGGGGGGACTGAAGCTTTCTTT

j_gene: TRBJ1-5
abundance: -
v_gene: TRBV24-1
d_gene: TRBD1
CDR3aa: CATSATGEGNQPQHF
CDR3nt: TGTGCCACCAGCGCTACAGGGGAGGGAAATCAGCCCCAGCATTTT

j_gene: TRBJ1-1
abundance: -
v_gene: TRBV20-1
d_gene: -
CDR3aa: CSASEGMNTEAFF
CDR3nt: TGCAGTGCTAGTGAGGGCATGAACACTGAAGCTTTCTTT

j_gene: TRBJ2-4
abundance: -
v_gene: TRBV23-1
d_gene: -
CDR3aa: CASSQSGAPPGGNIQYF
CDR3nt: TGCGCCAGCAGTCAGTCCGGGGCTCCTCCGGGTGGGAACATTCAGTACTTC

j_gene: TRBJ1-5
abundance: -
v_gene: TRBV2
d_gene: -
CDR3aa: CASSESGGFSQPQHF
CDR3nt: TGTGCCAGCAGTGAAAGTGGCGGTTTCTCTCAGCCCCAGCATTTT

j_gene: TRBJ2-2
abundance: -
v_gene: TRBV6-1
d_gene: -
CDR3aa: CASSEAPVGTTGELFF
CDR3nt: TGTGCCAGCAGTGAGGCCCCAGTAGGTACCACCGGGGAGCTGTTTTTT

j_gene: TRBJ1-5
abundance: -
v_gene: TRBV7-2
d_gene: -
CDR3aa: CASSFLINQPQHF
CDR3nt: TGTGCCAGCAGCTTTTTGATAAATCAGCCCCAGCATTTT

j_gene: TRBJ2-1
abundance: -
v_gene: TRBV20-1
d_gene: -
CDR3aa: CSASEGENEQFF
CDR3nt: TGCAGTGCTAGTGAGGGGGAGAATGAGCAGTTCTTC

j_gene: TRBJ2-2
abundance: -
v_gene: TRBV6-5
d_gene: TRBD1
CDR3aa: CASSSGQGYTGELFF
CDR3nt: TGTGCCAGCAGTTCCGGACAGGGGTACACCGGGGAGCTGTTTTTT

j_gene: TRBJ2-1
abundance: few
v_gene: TRBV5-1
d_gene: TRBD1
CDR3aa: CASSLTGTGGDEQFF
CDR3nt: TGCGCCAGCAGCTTGACGGGGACAGGGGGGGATGAGCAGTTCTTC

j_gene: TRBJ1-5
abundance: -
v_gene: TRBV19
d_gene: -
CDR3aa: CASNRGLEPNQPQHF
CDR3nt: TGTGCCTCCAACCGGGGACTCGAGCCCAATCAGCCCCAGCATTTT

j_gene: TRBJ2-1
abundance: -
v_gene: TRBV10-1
d_gene: TRBD2
CDR3aa: CASREIRTSSYNEQFF
CDR3nt: TGCGCCAGCAGAGAGATCAGGACTAGCTCCTACAATGAGCAGTTCTTC

j_gene: TRBJ1-2
abundance: -
v_gene: TRBV28
d_gene: TRBD1
CDR3aa: CASSLDRVFGGYTF
CDR3nt: TGTGCCAGCAGTCTCGACAGGGTTTTTGGGGGCTACACCTTC

j_gene: TRBJ1-1
abundance: -
v_gene: TRBV28
d_gene: -
CDR3aa: CATNGQWITEAFF
CDR3nt: TGTGCCACGAACGGACAGTGGATCACTGAAGCTTTCTTT

j_gene: TRBJ2-5
abundance: -
v_gene: TRBV7-3
d_gene: -
CDR3aa: CASSKRQGGETQYF
CDR3nt: TGTGCCAGCAGCAAAAGGCAGGGGGGAGAGACCCAGTACTTC

j_gene: TRBJ2-5
abundance: -
v_gene: TRBV6-2/TRBV6-3
d_gene: -
CDR3aa: CASSTLRASPFVETQYF
CDR3nt: TGTGCCAGCAGTACCCTCCGAGCTAGTCCTTTCGTCGAGACCCAGTACTTC

j_gene: TRBJ2-5
abundance: -
v_gene: TRBV5-5
d_gene: -
CDR3aa: CASNDPAETQYF
CDR3nt: TGTGCCAGCAACGACCCTGCAGAGACCCAGTACTTC

j_gene: TRBJ1-5
abundance: -
v_gene: TRBV7-2
d_gene: -
CDR3aa: CASSLGAGLGNQPQHF
CDR3nt: TGTGCCAGCAGCTTAGGTGCAGGGTTAGGCAATCAGCCCCAGCATTTT

j_gene: TRBJ2-1
abundance: -
v_gene: TRBV5-1
d_gene: TRBD1
CDR3aa: CASSLVWSGGLSTNEQFF
CDR3nt: TGCGCCAGCAGCTTAGTTTGGTCAGGGGGCTTAAGTACCAATGAGCAGTTCTTC

j_gene: TRBJ2-4
abundance: -
v_gene: TRBV5-1
d_gene: TRBD1
CDR3aa: CASSLDGGQARPLAKNIQYF
CDR3nt: TGCGCCAGCAGCTTGGATGGGGGACAGGCCAGGCCATTAGCCAAAAACATTCAGTACTTC

j_gene: TRBJ1-1
abundance: -
v_gene: TRBV18
d_gene: -
CDR3aa: CASSPDGQSEAFF
CDR3nt: TGTGCCAGCTCACCCGACGGACAGTCTGAAGCTTTCTTT

j_gene: TRBJ2-5
abundance: -
v_gene: TRBV9
d_gene: TRBD1
CDR3aa: CASNTGGQETQYF
CDR3nt: TGTGCCAGCAATACAGGGGGCCAAGAGACCCAGTACTTC

j_gene: TRBJ2-3
abundance: -
v_gene: TRBV4-1
d_gene: -
CDR3aa: CASSRPGTDTQYF
CDR3nt: TGCGCCAGCAGTCGACCGGGCACAGATACGCAGTATTTT

j_gene: TRBJ1-1
abundance: once
v_gene: TRBV7-2
d_gene: TRBD1
CDR3aa: CASKIDRDRKNTEAFF
CDR3nt: TGTGCCAGCAAGATAGACAGGGATAGGAAGAACACTGAAGCTTTCTTT

j_gene: TRBJ2-1
abundance: -
v_gene: TRBV18
d_gene: -
CDR3aa: CASSPQRADNEQFF
CDR3nt: TGTGCCAGCTCACCCCAAAGAGCCGACAATGAGCAGTTCTTC

j_gene: TRBJ1-5
abundance: -
v_gene: TRBV24-1
d_gene: -
CDR3aa: CATSARWGQPQHF
CDR3nt: TGTGCCACCAGTGCCCGGTGGGGACAGCCCCAGCATTTT

j_gene: TRBJ2-3
abundance: -
v_gene: TRBV7-2
d_gene: TRBD2
CDR3aa: CASRPPGLGTDTQYF
CDR3nt: TGTGCCAGCAGGCCACCGGGACTAGGCACAGATACGCAGTATTTT

j_gene: TRBJ2-1
abundance: -
v_gene: TRBV19
d_gene: -
CDR3aa: CASSIWRNRDNEQFF
CDR3nt: TGTGCCAGTAGTATATGGAGAAATAGGGACAATGAGCAGTTCTTC

j_gene: TRBJ2-2
abundance: few
v_gene: TRBV7-3
d_gene: TRBD2
CDR3aa: CASSLTRGGTGELFF
CDR3nt: TGTGCCAGCAGCTTAACCCGCGGGGGTACCGGGGAGCTGTTTTTT

j_gene: TRBJ2-6
abundance: -
v_gene: TRBV3-1/TRBV3-2
d_gene: -
CDR3aa: CASSQRGSGANVLTF
CDR3nt: TGTGCCAGCAGCCAAAGGGGCTCTGGGGCCAACGTCCTGACTTTC

j_gene: TRBJ1-3
abundance: -
v_gene: TRBV5-4
d_gene: -
CDR3aa: CASSLQGSSGNTIYF
CDR3nt: TGTGCCAGCAGCTTGCAGGGTTCGAGTGGAAACACCATATATTTT

j_gene: TRBJ1-2
abundance: -
v_gene: TRBV24-1
d_gene: -
CDR3aa: CATSGTPPNYGYTF
CDR3nt: TGTGCCACCAGTGGGACACCGCCTAACTATGGCTACACCTTC

j_gene: TRBJ1-1
abundance: -
v_gene: TRBV28
d_gene: -
CDR3aa: CASSSGPWGTEAFF
CDR3nt: TGTGCCAGCAGTTCAGGGCCTTGGGGGACTGAAGCTTTCTTT

j_gene: TRBJ2-5
abundance: once
v_gene: TRBV5-1
d_gene: -
CDR3aa: CASSFGQMETQYF
CDR3nt: TGCGCCAGCAGCTTCGGGCAGATGGAGACCCAGTACTTC

j_gene: TRBJ1-1
abundance: -
v_gene: TRBV13
d_gene: TRBD1
CDR3aa: CASSIRTGQNTEAFF
CDR3nt: TGTGCCAGCAGCATACGGACAGGACAGAACACTGAAGCTTTCTTT

j_gene: TRBJ2-5
abundance: few
v_gene: TRBV7-2
d_gene: TRBD2
CDR3aa: CASSLAGWETQYF
CDR3nt: TGTGCCAGCAGTCTAGCGGGCTGGGAGACCCAGTACTTC

j_gene: TRBJ2-3
abundance: -
v_gene: TRBV7-3
d_gene: TRBD1
CDR3aa: CASSLTGTGTGETQYF
CDR3nt: TGTGCCAGCAGCTTAACCGGAACTGGGACAGGGGAGACGCAGTATTTT

j_gene: TRBJ1-4
abundance: -
v_gene: TRBV5-1
d_gene: -
CDR3aa: CASTGQSFTNEKLFF
CDR3nt: TGCGCCAGCACAGGCCAGTCGTTCACTAATGAAAAACTGTTTTTT

j_gene: TRBJ2-5
abundance: -
v_gene: TRBV27
d_gene: -
CDR3aa: CASSSQYQETQYF
CDR3nt: TGTGCCAGCAGTTCCCAGTACCAAGAGACCCAGTACTTC

j_gene: TRBJ2-2
abundance: -
v_gene: TRBV7-2
d_gene: -
CDR3aa: CASSLQAGPNTGELFF
CDR3nt: TGTGCCAGCAGCTTACAGGCGGGACCGAACACCGGGGAGCTGTTTTTT

j_gene: TRBJ2-2
abundance: few
v_gene: TRBV2
d_gene: TRBD2
CDR3aa: CASSDTTSGPGELFF
CDR3nt: TGTGCCAGCAGCGACACGACTAGCGGCCCCGGGGAGCTGTTTTTT

j_gene: TRBJ1-1
abundance: -
v_gene: TRBV5-8
d_gene: TRBD1
CDR3aa: CASSLDRQGSAFF
CDR3nt: TGTGCCAGCAGCTTGGACCGACAGGGCTCGGCTTTCTTT

j_gene: TRBJ1-2
abundance: -
v_gene: TRBV5-1
d_gene: -
CDR3aa: CASSSPSDFDYGYTF
CDR3nt: TGCGCCAGCAGCTCCCCATCGGATTTTGATTATGGCTACACCTTC

j_gene: TRBJ2-1
abundance: -
v_gene: TRBV5-1
d_gene: TRBD2
CDR3aa: CASSLRTSGGRHEQFF
CDR3nt: TGCGCCAGCAGCTTAAGGACTAGCGGGGGGCGGCATGAGCAGTTCTTC

j_gene: TRBJ2-3
abundance: -
v_gene: TRBV7-8
d_gene: -
CDR3aa: CASSRRGRTSTDTQYF
CDR3nt: TGTGCCAGCAGCCGTCGGGGACGGACAAGCACAGATACGCAGTATTTT

j_gene: TRBJ1-1
abundance: -
v_gene: TRBV3-1/TRBV3-2
d_gene: TRBD1
CDR3aa: CASSRTGVNTEAFF
CDR3nt: TGTGCCAGCAGCCGGACAGGGGTGAACACTGAAGCTTTCTTT

j_gene: TRBJ1-2
abundance: -
v_gene: TRBV29-1
d_gene: -
CDR3aa: CSVEDRAESYGYTF
CDR3nt: TGCAGCGTTGAAGACAGGGCAGAATCCTATGGCTACACCTTC

j_gene: TRBJ1-6
abundance: -
v_gene: TRBV18
d_gene: -
CDR3aa: CASSPPDSARYNSPLHF
CDR3nt: TGTGCCAGCTCACCACCGGACTCCGCCCGCTATAATTCACCCCTCCACTTT

j_gene: TRBJ1-2
abundance: -
v_gene: TRBV5-6
d_gene: -
CDR3aa: CASSLPGSGRDGYTF
CDR3nt: TGTGCCAGCAGCTTACCAGGGTCAGGGAGGGATGGCTACACCTTC

j_gene: TRBJ2-2
abundance: few
v_gene: TRBV15
d_gene: -
CDR3aa: CATSRGGGAVGELFF
CDR3nt: TGTGCCACCAGCAGAGGAGGGGGGGCCGTCGGGGAGCTGTTTTTT

j_gene: TRBJ2-2
abundance: few
v_gene: TRBV9
d_gene: TRBD1
CDR3aa: CASSVADRGRVTGELFF
CDR3nt: TGTGCCAGCAGCGTAGCCGACAGGGGACGAGTCACCGGGGAGCTGTTTTTT

j_gene: TRBJ2-2
abundance: -
v_gene: TRBV24-1
d_gene: -
CDR3aa: CATREGVVGTGELFF
CDR3nt: TGTGCCACCAGGGAGGGGGTCGTTGGCACCGGGGAGCTGTTTTTT

j_gene: TRBJ1-1
abundance: -
v_gene: TRBV7-2
d_gene: -
CDR3aa: CASSLWQVNTEAFF
CDR3nt: TGTGCCAGCAGCTTATGGCAGGTGAACACTGAAGCTTTCTTT